A single sample gave rise to the 20 T cell receptor beta chains below, sequenced in a study of blood T cell repertoires in COVID-19. TCRdb's copy holds only in-frame clones and misses some; the assay was immunoSEQ multiplex PCR. The sample shows roughly 330,000 clones, roughly 90% of them seen only once. The sequenced sample was peripheral blood. Source of these receptors: a young man with COVID-19, enrolled during active disease.

This chain connects TRBV24-1 to TRBJ2-3; 8 nucleotides agree with TRBD2. The CDR3 covers 16 residues. The germline V gene has CDR1 KGHDR and CDR2 SFDVKD. The ends lost 3 bases at V and 3 bases at J; junction bases unmatched: 7. The CDR3 protein is CATSDPRTSPTDTQYF. The CDR3 DNA is TGTGCCACCAGTGATCCGCGGACTAGCCCAACAGATACGCAGTATTTT.

The J gene is TRBJ2-3, the V gene TRBV30, with TRBD2 matching over 13 bases. The V segment lost 2 bases and the J segment 7 bases; nucleotides outside the gene matches: 9. In germline, CDR1 is GTSNPN, CDR2 SVGIG (reference sequence). This CDR3 region has 16 residues. The CDR3 reads CAWSMSTSGGLHTQYF. The CDR3 DNA reads TGTGCCTGGAGTATGTCGACTAGCGGGGGGTTACATACGCAGTATTTT.

This chain links TRBV11-2 with TRBJ2-1, with 7 bases fitting TRBD2. The CDR3 is 16 amino acids. The V gene's germline CDR1 is SGHAT and CDR2 FQNNGV. Trimming cost V 0 bases and J 6 bases; bases outside gene matches: 8. CDR3 sequence (DNA): TGTGCCAGCAGCTTAGATCAACTAGCGTCTGCCAATGAGCAGTTCTTC. The encoded protein is CASSLDQLASANEQFF.

The chain carries TRBV18 and TRBJ2-1; 8 positions agree with TRBD2. The CDR3 runs 16 residues. Germline loops: CDR1 KGHSH, CDR2 LQKENI. With V trimmed by 3 bases and J by 1 base, 5 bases remained unmatched. In DNA form, the CDR3 reads TGTGCCAGCTCACCCCCAGGCGGGGGGTCCTACAATGAGCAGTTCTTC. This gives the protein CASSPPGGGSYNEQFF.

V usage is TRBV19 and J usage is TRBJ2-7; TRBD2 might be the D (6 bases). This CDR3 has 15 amino acids. CDR1 LNHDA and CDR2 SQIVND come from the germline V gene (reference sequence). The V end lost 7 bases, the J end lost 0 bases, and 16 bases lay between the germline ends. The CDR3 DNA reads TGTGCCAGTAAATGGCGGGGTGGTGGCTCCTACGAGCAGTACTTC. Its protein product is CASKWRGGGSYEQYF.

The chain employs TRBV19 and TRBJ2-2; 9 nucleotides line up with TRBD1. With V trimmed by 4 bases and J by 0 bases, 0 bases remained unmatched. The CDR3 length is 15 residues. Germline CDR1 and CDR2: LNHDA and SQIVND (reference sequence). The CDR3, as DNA: TGTGCCAGTAGTAGGGACAGGGCGAACACCGGGGAGCTGTTTTTT. Encoded protein: CASSRDRANTGELFF. Full variable domain (missing parts from reference TRBV19 and TRBJ2-2): DGGITQSPKYLFRKEGQNVTLSCEQNLNHDAMYWYRQDPGQGLRLIYYSQIVNDFQKGDIAEGYSVSREKKESFPLTVTSAQKNPTAFYLCASSRDRANTGELFFGEGSRLTVL.

The V call is TRBV6-4, the J call TRBJ2-1, with TRBD2 identical over 8 bases. The CDR3 is 18 residues long. V was pared by 2 bases and J by 4 bases, with 13 bases of the junction left unmatched. Germline assignment: CDR1 MRHNA and CDR2 SNTAGT. The CDR3 region has the DNA TGTGCCAGCAGTGACGTTTTGTCCAGCGGGAGTGATTACAATGAGCAGTTCTTC. This encodes CASSDVLSSGSDYNEQFF.

This clone was counted once. The rearrangement links TRBV19 to TRBJ2-7; 8 bases match TRBD2. Germline CDR1 LNHDA, CDR2 SQIVND (reference sequence). The CDR3 is made up of 14 amino acids. V dropped 3 bases and J dropped 5; count of bases not matched to a gene: 6. The CDR3 DNA reads as TGTGCCAGTAGTATCCAGGGGACTAGTCACGAGCAGTACTTC. This encodes CASSIQGTSHEQYF.

This clone was picked up one time. The V and J genes are TRBV28 and TRBJ2-3, with D possibly being TRBD2 (6 bases). Looked up from germline, CDR1 is MDHEN and CDR2 is SYDVKM. The CDR3 runs 14 residues. V was cut by 3 bases and J by 3 bases, with 10 bases left in between. The DNA of the CDR3 is TGTGCCAGCAGTTTGTTAGGGAGGACAGATACGCAGTATTTT. The encoded protein is CASSLLGRTDTQYF.

The V call is TRBV3-1 (or the pseudogene TRBV3-2), the J call TRBJ2-3; 16 positions agree with TRBD2. J lost 9 bases, V lost 4 bases, and 1 base had no gene match. The CDR3 extends over 14 amino acids. Germline lookup yields CDR1 LGHDT and CDR2 YNNKEL (reference sequence). The CDR3 DNA follows: TGTGCCAGCAGCCCGGGACTAGCGGGAGGGACGCAGTATTTT. Translation gives CASSPGLAGGTQYF.

The V and J genes are TRBV5-6 and TRBJ1-4, with D perhaps matching TRBD1 (6 bases). The CDR3 covers 15 residues. The V end lost 4 bases, the J end lost 10 bases, and 20 bases lay between the germline ends. Germline V gene lookup returns CDR1 SGHDT and CDR2 YYEEEE. CDR3 sequence: CASSPGGGSNGKLFF. The CDR3 region has the DNA TGTGCCAGCAGCCCGGGAGGGGGAAGTAACGGAAAACTGTTTTTT.

The chain uses TRBV7-2 and TRBJ2-5; tentative D call: TRBD1 (5 bases). This CDR3 has 14 residues. The germline V and J ends were trimmed by 5 bases and 2 bases, with 12 bases remaining between them. The germline V gene has CDR1 SGHTA and CDR2 FQGNSA. The chain's CDR3 is CASSPRQIQETQYF. The CDR3 DNA sequence: TGTGCCAGCAGCCCCCGACAGATACAAGAGACCCAGTACTTC.

This clone has a handful of counts. This chain links TRBV5-1 with TRBJ2-7, with 7 bases aligning to TRBD2. The CDR3 spans 13 residues. Germline V gene lookup returns CDR1 SGHRS and CDR2 YFSETQ. Trimming cost V 5 bases and J 2 bases; bases outside gene matches: 4. CDR3 nucleotides: TGCGCCAGCAGAGTAGCGGGTACCTACGAGCAGTACTTC. It specifies CASRVAGTYEQYF. Full variable domain (missing parts from reference TRBV5-1 and TRBJ2-7): KAGVTQTPRYLIKTRGQQVTLSCSPISGHRSVSWYQQTPGQGLQFLFEYFSETQRNKGNFPGRFSGRQFSNSRSEMNVSTLELGDSALYLCASRVAGTYEQYFGPGTRLTVT.

This clone was seen just once. V and J are TRBV4-3 and TRBJ1-6, with 8 nucleotides matching TRBD1. V lost 1 base to trimming and J lost 6 bases; unmatched junction nucleotides: 14. CDR3 size: 19 residues. Germline CDR1 reads LGHNA; CDR2 reads YSLEER. The CDR3 spells CASSQVQAGGGLSNSPLHF. In nucleotides, the CDR3 is TGCGCCAGCAGCCAAGTCCAGGCAGGGGGCGGGCTGAGTAATTCACCCCTCCACTTT.

The CDR3: CASSLGVPAGGQNEQYF. For the CDR3, the DNA is TGTGCCAGCAGCTTAGGGGTTCCGGCAGGGGGCCAGAACGAGCAGTACTTC. The gene calls are TRBV7-2 and TRBJ2-7, with 8 bases identical to TRBD1. The CDR3 is made up of 17 amino acids. J lost 5 bases, V lost 1 base, and 13 bases had no gene match. Per the germline V gene, CDR1 is SGHTA and CDR2 is FQGNSA.

V and J are TRBV2 and TRBJ1-4, with TRBD1 matching 7 bases. This CDR3 has 15 amino acids. Germline lookup yields CDR1 SNHLY and CDR2 FYNNEI. V was pared by 6 bases and J by 0 bases, with 4 bases of the junction left unmatched. The CDR3 DNA sequence: TGTGCCAGCAGAGGGACAGCCGCAACTAATGAAAAACTGTTTTTT. Residues: CASRGTAATNEKLFF.

The gene calls are TRBV10-3 and TRBJ2-3; D is possibly TRBD1 (5 bases). Germline V gene lookup returns CDR1 ENHRY and CDR2 SYGVKD. Trimming left V 3 bases short and J 0 bases short, with 10 bases between. The CDR3 length is 15 residues. The CDR3 region has the DNA TGTGCCATCAGTGACAGGGTTTCTAGCACAGATACGCAGTATTTT. Protein sequence: CAISDRVSSTDTQYF.

V is TRBV7-3 and J is TRBJ2-3; 10 nucleotides agree with TRBD1. J gave up 2 bases and V 6 bases, and 5 bases lay outside the gene matches. Looked up from germline, CDR1 is SGHTA and CDR2 is FQGTGA. The CDR3 contains 15 residues. The CDR3 reads CASSQDRGFTDTQYF. The CDR3 bases are TGTGCCAGCAGTCAGGACAGGGGGTTCACAGATACGCAGTATTTT.

In its sample, this clone was seen once. The rearrangement links TRBV11-2 to TRBJ2-1, with 8 bases lining up with TRBD1. The CDR3 consists of 17 residues. Trimming at V came to 1 base and at J to 5 bases, leaving 10 bases not matched to a gene. Germline V gives CDR1 SGHAT, CDR2 FQNNGV. The CDR3 region is CASSLVRRTGYNNEQFF. CDR3 DNA: TGTGCCAGCAGCTTAGTCAGAAGGACAGGGTATAACAATGAGCAGTTCTTC. Filled out from reference TRBV11-2 and TRBJ2-1, the complete variable domain reads EAGVAQSPRYKIIEKRQSVAFWCNPISGHATLYWYQQILGQGPKLLIQFQNNGVVDDSQLPKDRFSAERLKGVDSTLKIQPAKLEDSAVYLCASSLVRRTGYNNEQFFGPGTRLTVL.

The V gene is TRBV24-1, the J gene TRBJ1-2; possibly TRBD1 for D (6 bases). V lost 3 bases, J lost 8 bases, and 12 bases lay in between. The CDR3 runs 13 residues. From germline, CDR1 is KGHDR and CDR2 SFDVKD. The CDR3 DNA follows: TGTGCCACCAGTGATACGACAGGTGGGGGCTACACCTTC. This sequence encodes CATSDTTGGGYTF.